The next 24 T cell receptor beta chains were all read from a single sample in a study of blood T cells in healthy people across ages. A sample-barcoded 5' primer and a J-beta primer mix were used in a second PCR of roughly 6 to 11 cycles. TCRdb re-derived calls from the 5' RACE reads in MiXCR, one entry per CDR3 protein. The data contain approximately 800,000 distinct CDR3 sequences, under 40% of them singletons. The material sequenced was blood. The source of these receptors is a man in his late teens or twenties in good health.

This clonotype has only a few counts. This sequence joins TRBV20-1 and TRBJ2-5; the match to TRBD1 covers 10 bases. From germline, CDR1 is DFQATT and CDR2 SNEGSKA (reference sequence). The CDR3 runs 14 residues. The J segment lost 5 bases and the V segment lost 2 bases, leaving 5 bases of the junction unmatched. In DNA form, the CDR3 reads TGCAGTGCTAGAAGCGACAGGGGGCTGGAGACCCAGTACTTC. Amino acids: CSARSDRGLETQYF.

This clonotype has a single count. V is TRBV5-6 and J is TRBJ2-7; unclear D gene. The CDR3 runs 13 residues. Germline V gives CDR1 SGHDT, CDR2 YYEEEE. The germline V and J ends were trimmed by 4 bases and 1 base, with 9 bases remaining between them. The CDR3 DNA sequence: TGTGCCAGCAGCGCCGTGACATCCTACGAGCAGTACTTC. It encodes CASSAVTSYEQYF.

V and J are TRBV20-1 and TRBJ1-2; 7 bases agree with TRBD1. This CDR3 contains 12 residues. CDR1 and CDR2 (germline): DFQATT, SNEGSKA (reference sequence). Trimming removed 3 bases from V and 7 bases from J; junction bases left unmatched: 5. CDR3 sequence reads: CSARPRGAGYTF. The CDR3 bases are TGCAGTGCTAGGCCCAGGGGGGCTGGCTACACCTTC.

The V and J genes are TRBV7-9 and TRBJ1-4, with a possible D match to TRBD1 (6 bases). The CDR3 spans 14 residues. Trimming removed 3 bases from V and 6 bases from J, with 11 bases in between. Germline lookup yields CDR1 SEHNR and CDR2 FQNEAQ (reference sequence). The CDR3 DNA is TGTGCCAGCAGCTTGAAGGGGGTTGATGAAAAACTGTTTTTT. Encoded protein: CASSLKGVDEKLFF.

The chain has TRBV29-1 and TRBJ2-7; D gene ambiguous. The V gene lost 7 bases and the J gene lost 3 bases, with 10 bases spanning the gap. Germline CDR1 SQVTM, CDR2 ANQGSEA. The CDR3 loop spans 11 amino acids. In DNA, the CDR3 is TGCAGCGCCGTTTCAGACTACGAGCAGTACTTC. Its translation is CSAVSDYEQYF.

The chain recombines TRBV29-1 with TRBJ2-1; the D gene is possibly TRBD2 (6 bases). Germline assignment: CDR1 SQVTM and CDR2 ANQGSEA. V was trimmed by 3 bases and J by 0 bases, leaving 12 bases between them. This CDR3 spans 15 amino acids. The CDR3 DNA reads TGCAGCGTTGACGGTCTGGGAGGCTCCTACAATGAGCAGTTCTTC. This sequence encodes CSVDGLGGSYNEQFF.

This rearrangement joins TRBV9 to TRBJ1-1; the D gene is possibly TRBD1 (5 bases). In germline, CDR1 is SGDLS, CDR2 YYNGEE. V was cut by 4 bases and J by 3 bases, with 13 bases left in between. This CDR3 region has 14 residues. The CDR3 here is CASSPRGGYTEAFF. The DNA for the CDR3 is TGTGCCAGCAGCCCCCGGGGGGGGTACACTGAAGCTTTCTTT.

In nucleotides, the CDR3 is TGTGCCAGCAGCGCCTATATATGGGTTGAAACCGGGGAGCTGTTTTTT. The encoded protein is CASSAYIWVETGELFF. The gene calls are TRBV7-2 and TRBJ2-2; D gene uncertain. CDR1 SGHTA and CDR2 FQGNSA come from the germline V gene. The length of the CDR3 is 16 residues. The V gene lost 5 bases and the J gene lost 5 bases, with 18 bases spanning the gap.

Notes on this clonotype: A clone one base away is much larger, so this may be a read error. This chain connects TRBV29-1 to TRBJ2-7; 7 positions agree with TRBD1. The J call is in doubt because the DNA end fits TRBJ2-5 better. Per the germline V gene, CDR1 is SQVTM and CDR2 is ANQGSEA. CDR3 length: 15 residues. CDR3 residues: CSVEGSRDSQETQYF. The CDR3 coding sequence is TGCAGCGTTGAGGGAAGCCGGGACAGTCAAGAGACCCAGTACTTC.

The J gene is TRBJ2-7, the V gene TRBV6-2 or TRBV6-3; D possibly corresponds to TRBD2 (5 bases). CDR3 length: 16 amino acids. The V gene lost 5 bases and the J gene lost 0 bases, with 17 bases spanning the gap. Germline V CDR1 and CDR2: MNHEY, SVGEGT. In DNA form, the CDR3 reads TGTGCCAGCAGTCCCCGCCTAGCAACCTTCTCCTACGAGCAGTACTTC. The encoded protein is CASSPRLATFSYEQYF.

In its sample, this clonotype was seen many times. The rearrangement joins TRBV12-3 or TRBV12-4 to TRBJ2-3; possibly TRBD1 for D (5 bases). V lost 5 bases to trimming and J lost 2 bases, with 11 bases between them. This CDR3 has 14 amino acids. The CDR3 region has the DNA TGTGCCAGCAGTATTGACAGAACCACAGATACGCAGTATTTT. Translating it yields CASSIDRTTDTQYF.

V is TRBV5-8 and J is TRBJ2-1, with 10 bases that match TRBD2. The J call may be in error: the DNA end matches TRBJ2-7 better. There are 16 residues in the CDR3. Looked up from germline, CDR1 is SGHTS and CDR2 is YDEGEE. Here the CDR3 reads CASSLTIAGGLNEQYF. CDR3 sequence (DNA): TGTGCCAGCAGCTTGACTATAGCGGGGGGACTCAATGAGCAGTACTTC.

The CDR3 is CASSPQSWTEYNSPLHF. The CDR3 DNA sequence: TGTGCCAGCAGCCCCCAATCATGGACAGAATATAATTCACCCCTCCACTTT. The gene calls are TRBV7-9 and TRBJ1-6; perhaps TRBD1 as D (6 bases). With 5 bases removed from V and 4 bases from J, the gap between germline ends came to 18 bases. In germline, CDR1 is SEHNR, CDR2 FQNEAQ (reference sequence). This CDR3 comprises 17 residues.

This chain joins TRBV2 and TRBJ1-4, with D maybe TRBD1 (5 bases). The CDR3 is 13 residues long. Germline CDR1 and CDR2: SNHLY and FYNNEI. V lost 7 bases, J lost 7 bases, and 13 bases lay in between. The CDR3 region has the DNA TGTGCCAGCACCAAAGGGGCGAGTGAAAAACTGTTTTTT. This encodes CASTKGASEKLFF. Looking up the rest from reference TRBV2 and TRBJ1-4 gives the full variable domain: EPEVTQTPSHQVTQMGQEVILRCVPISNHLYFYWYRQILGQKVEFLVSFYNNEISEKSEIFDDQFSVERPDGSNFTLKIRSTKLEDSAMYFCASTKGASEKLFFGSGTQLSVL.

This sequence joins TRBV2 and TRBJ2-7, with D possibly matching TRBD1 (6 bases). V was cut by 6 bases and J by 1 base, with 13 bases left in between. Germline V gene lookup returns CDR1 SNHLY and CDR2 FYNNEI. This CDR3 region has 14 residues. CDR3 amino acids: CASRDRDTSYEQYF. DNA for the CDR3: TGTGCCAGCAGGGACCGGGACACTTCCTACGAGCAGTACTTC.

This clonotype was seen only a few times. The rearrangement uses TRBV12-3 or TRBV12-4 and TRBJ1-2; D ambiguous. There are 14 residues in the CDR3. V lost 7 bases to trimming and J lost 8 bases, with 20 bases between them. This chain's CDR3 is CASTFRKWRQGYTF. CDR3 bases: TGTGCCAGCACATTTCGAAAGTGGAGGCAAGGCTACACCTTC.

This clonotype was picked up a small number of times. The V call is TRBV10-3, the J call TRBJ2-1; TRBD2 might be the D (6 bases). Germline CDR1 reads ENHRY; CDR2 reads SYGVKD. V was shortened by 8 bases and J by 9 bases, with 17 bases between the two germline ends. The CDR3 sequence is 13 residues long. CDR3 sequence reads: CAIGGDLRGEQFF. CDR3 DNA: TGTGCCATCGGTGGGGATCTGCGGGGTGAGCAGTTCTTC.

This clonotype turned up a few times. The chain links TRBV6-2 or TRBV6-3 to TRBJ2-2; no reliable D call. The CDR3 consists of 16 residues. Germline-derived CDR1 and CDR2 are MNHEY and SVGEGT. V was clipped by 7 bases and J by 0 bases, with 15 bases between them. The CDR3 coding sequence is TGTGCCAGCACGCGTAGTATGGATCCGAACACCGGGGAGCTGTTTTTT. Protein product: CASTRSMDPNTGELFF.

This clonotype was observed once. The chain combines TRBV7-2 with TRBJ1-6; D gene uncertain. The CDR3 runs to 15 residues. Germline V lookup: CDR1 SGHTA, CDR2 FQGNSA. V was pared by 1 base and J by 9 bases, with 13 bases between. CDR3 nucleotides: TGTACCAGCAGCTTAGAGTCCGGGGTTGGTTCACCCCTCCACTTT. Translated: CTSSLESGVGSPLHF.

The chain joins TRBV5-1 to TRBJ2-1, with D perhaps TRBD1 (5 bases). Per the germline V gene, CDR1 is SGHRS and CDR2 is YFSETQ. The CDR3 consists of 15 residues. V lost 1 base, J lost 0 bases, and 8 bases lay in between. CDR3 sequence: CASSLLGVSYNEQFF. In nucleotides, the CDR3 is TGCGCCAGCAGCTTGTTAGGGGTCTCCTACAATGAGCAGTTCTTC.

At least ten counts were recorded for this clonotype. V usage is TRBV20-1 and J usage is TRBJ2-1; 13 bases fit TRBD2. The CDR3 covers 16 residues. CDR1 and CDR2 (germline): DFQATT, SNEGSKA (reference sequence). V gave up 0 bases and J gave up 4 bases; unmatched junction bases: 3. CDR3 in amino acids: CSARDTTSGGYNEQFF. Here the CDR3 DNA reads TGCAGTGCTAGAGACACGACTAGCGGGGGGTACAATGAGCAGTTCTTC.

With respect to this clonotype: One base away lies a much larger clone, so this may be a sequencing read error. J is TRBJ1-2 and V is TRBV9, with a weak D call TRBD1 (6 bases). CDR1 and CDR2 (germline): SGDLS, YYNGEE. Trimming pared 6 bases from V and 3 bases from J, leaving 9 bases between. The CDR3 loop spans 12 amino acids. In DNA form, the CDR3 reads TGTGCCAGCACCGGACAGTACTATGGCTACACCTTC. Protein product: CASTGQYYGYTF.

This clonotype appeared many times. The CDR3, as DNA: TGCAGTGCTATCTTCGGCCGGGAGACCCAGTACTTC. Its protein product is CSAIFGRETQYF. The gene calls are TRBV20-1 and TRBJ2-5, with no clear D. Germline V gene data show CDR1 as DFQATT and CDR2 as SNEGSKA (reference sequence). This CDR3 has 12 amino acids. V shed 4 bases and J shed 5 bases, with 11 bases lying between them.

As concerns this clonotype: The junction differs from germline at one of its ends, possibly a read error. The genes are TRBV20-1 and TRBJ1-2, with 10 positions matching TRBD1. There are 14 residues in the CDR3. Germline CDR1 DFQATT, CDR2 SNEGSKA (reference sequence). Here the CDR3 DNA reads TGCAGTGCTGGAGATTTGGGACAGGGGACCGGCTACACCTTC. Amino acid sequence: CSAGDLGQGTGYTF.